This T cell receptor (beta chain) was captured in a study of Ad26.COV2.S vaccination and SARS-CoV-2 variants. TCRdb's copy holds only in-frame clones and misses some; the assay was immunoSEQ multiplex PCR. Seen here are about 350,000 clones, 75% to 90% observed once, and the top ten hold over 8.5%. Treatment reported: 15 to 20 received Ad26.COV2.S at low or high dose, single or two shots; about 5 received placebo; per-sample allocation not given. The investigators took samples on day 63 after the first vaccine or placebo injection. The CDR3 covers 15 residues. The V and J ends lost 5 bases and 7 bases respectively, with 15 bases between them. The V gene's germline CDR1 is SGHTA and CDR2 FQGNSA.

This TCR came from a person between 18 and 59 years old who received the Ad26.COV2.S COVID-19 vaccine or a placebo. This sample comprised peripheral blood, obtained in a trial of Ad26.COV2.S vaccine versus placebo. The rearrangement links TRBV7-2 to TRBJ1-6; D not certain. This CDR3 is CASSAHGPGNSPLHF. CDR3 sequence (DNA): TGTGCCAGCAGCGCTCACGGGCCTGGAAATTCACCCCTCCACTTT.